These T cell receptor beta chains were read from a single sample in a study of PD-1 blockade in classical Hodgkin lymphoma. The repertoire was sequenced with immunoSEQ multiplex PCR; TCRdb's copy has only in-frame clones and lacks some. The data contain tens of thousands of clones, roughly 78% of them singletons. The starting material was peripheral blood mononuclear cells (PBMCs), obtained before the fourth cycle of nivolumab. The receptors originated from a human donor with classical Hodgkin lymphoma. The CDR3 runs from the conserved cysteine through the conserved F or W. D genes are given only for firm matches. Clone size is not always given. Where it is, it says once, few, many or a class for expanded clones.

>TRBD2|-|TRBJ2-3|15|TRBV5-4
CASSLSGRNTDTQYF
TGTGCCAGCAGCTTAAGCGGGAGGAACACAGATACGCAGTATTTT
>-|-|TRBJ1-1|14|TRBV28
CASSLYTPNTEAFF
TGTGCCAGCAGTTTATACACTCCGAACACTGAAGCTTTCTTT
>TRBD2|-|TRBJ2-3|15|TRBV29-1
CSVGGLAGITDTQYF
TGCAGCGTTGGGGGGCTAGCGGGGATAACAGATACGCAGTATTTT
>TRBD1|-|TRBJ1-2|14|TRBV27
CASSLDRGNYGYTF
TGTGCCAGCAGTTTAGACAGGGGTAACTATGGCTACACCTTC
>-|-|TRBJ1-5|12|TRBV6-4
CASILGNQPQHF
TGTGCCAGCATTCTAGGGAATCAGCCCCAGCATTTT
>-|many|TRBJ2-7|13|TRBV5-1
CASSLAGSYEQYF
TGCGCCAGCAGCTTGGCAGGGAGTTACGAGCAGTACTTC
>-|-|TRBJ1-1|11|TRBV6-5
CASSRGSEAFF
TGTGCCAGCTCCCGGGGGTCTGAAGCTTTCTTT
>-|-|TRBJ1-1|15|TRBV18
CASSPLRETNTEAFF
TGTGCCAGCTCACCACTAAGGGAAACGAACACTGAAGCTTTCTTT
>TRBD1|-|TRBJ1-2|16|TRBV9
CASSVPLTGQLFDYTF
TGTGCCAGCAGCGTCCCTCTGACAGGGCAACTCTTCGATTACACCTTC
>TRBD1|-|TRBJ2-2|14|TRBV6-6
CASMGQPNTGELFF
TGTGCCAGCATGGGACAGCCGAACACCGGGGAACTGTTTTTT
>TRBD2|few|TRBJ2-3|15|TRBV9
CASSGGTSGRNTQYF
TGTGCCAGCTCCGGTGGAACTAGCGGGAGGAATACGCAGTATTTT
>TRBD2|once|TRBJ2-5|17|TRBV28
CASSLVIALADQETQYF
TGTGCCAGCAGTTTGGTTATTGCGCTAGCGGATCAAGAGACCCAGTACTTC
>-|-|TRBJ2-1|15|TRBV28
CASRGAGTGNNEQFF
TGTGCCAGCAGGGGAGCGGGTACTGGTAACAATGAGCAGTTCTTC
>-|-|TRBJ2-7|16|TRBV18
CASSPPSGAGLYEQYF
TGTGCCAGCTCACCACCTTCAGGGGCCGGCCTCTACGAGCAGTACTTC
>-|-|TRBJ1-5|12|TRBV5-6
CASSRGRQPQHF
TGTGCCAGCAGCCGTGGACGGCAGCCCCAGCATTTT
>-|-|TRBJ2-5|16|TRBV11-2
CASSLESMKVGETQYF
TGTGCCAGCAGCTTAGAATCCATGAAGGTTGGGGAGACCCAGTACTTC
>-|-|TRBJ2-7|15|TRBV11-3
CASSLGGDLAYEQYF
TGTGCCAGCAGCTTAGGTGGGGACCTTGCCTACGAGCAGTACTTC
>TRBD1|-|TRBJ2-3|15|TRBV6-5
CASSSTGDGTDTQYF
TGTGCCAGCAGTTCTACAGGGGACGGCACAGATACGCAGTATTTT
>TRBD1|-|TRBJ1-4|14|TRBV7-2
CASSTGQGREKLFF
TGTGCCAGCAGCACGGGACAGGGAAGAGAAAAACTGTTTTTT
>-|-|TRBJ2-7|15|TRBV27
CASSTYRDTIYEQYF
TGTGCCAGCAGTACTTACCGGGACACCATATACGAGCAGTACTTC
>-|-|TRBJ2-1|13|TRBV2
CASSEEAYNEQFF
TGTGCCAGCAGTGAGGAGGCGTACAATGAGCAGTTCTTC
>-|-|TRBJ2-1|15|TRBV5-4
CASSLGGATYNEQFF
TGTGCCAGCAGCTTGGGCGGGGCAACCTACAATGAGCAGTTCTTC
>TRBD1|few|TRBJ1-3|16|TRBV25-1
CASGGPTGGLGNTIYF
TGTGCCAGCGGAGGACCGACAGGGGGCTTGGGAAACACCATATATTTT
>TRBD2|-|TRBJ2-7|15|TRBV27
CASSFGAGGPYEQYF
TGTGCCAGCAGTTTTGGGGCGGGAGGGCCGTACGAGCAGTACTTC
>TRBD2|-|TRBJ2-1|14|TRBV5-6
CASRQIAGYNEQFF
TGTGCCAGCAGACAAATAGCGGGTTACAATGAGCAGTTCTTC
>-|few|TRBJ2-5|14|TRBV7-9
CASSLRGTGQGQNF
TGTGCCAGCAGCTTAAGGGGGACGGGCCAGGGTCAGAACTTC
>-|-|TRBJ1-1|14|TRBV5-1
CASSLAMGGTEAFF
TGCGCCAGCAGCTTGGCCATGGGGGGTACTGAAGCTTTCTTT
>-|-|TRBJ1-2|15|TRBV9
CASSVAGGVGYGYTF
TGTGCCAGCAGCGTAGCGGGGGGCGTAGGCTATGGCTACACCTTC
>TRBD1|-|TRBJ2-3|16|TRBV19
CASSIATGGIADTQYF
TGTGCCAGTAGTATAGCGACAGGGGGAATCGCAGATACGCAGTATTTT
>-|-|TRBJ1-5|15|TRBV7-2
CASSSEGGITQPQHF
TGTGCCAGCAGCTCTGAGGGTGGCATCACTCAGCCCCAGCATTTT
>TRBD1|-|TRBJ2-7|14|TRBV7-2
CASSVGQPPYEQYF
TGTGCCAGCAGCGTGGGACAGCCACCCTACGAGCAGTACTTC
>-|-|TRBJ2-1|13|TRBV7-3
CASSSDPMNEQFF
TGTGCCAGCAGCTCAGATCCCATGAATGAGCAGTTCTTC
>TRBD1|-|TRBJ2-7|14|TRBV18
CASSKSGTAYEQYF
TGTGCCAGCTCAAAATCCGGGACAGCCTACGAGCAGTACTTC
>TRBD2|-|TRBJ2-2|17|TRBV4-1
CASGKGLAGPHTGELFF
TGCGCCAGCGGAAAGGGCCTAGCGGGTCCTCACACCGGGGAGCTGTTTTTT
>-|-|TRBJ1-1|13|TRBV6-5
CASTGAMNTEAFF
TGTGCCAGTACAGGCGCGATGAACACTGAAGCTTTCTTT
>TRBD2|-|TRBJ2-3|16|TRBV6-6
CASRRGGEWSSDTQYF
TGTGCCAGCAGGCGGGGGGGGGAATGGAGTTCAGATACGCAGTATTTT
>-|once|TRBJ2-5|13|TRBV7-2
CASSPTGLETQYF
TGTGCCAGCAGCCCAACAGGGTTAGAGACCCAGTACTTC
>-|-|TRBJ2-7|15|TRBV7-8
CASSPNLGHSYEQYF
TGTGCCAGCAGCCCAAACCTAGGACACTCCTACGAGCAGTACTTC
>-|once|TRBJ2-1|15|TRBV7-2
CASSGSVASYNEQFF
TGTGCCAGCAGCGGGAGTGTAGCGTCCTACAATGAGCAGTTCTTC
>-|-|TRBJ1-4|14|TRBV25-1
CASSEYGAGEKLFF
TGTGCCAGCAGTGAATATGGGGCTGGGGAAAAACTGTTTTTT
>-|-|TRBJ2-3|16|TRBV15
CATSRAELGDTDTQYF
TGTGCCACCAGCAGAGCGGAGCTCGGAGACACAGATACGCAGTATTTT
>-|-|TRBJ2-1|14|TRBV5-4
CASSAPQGRNEQFF
TGTGCCAGCAGCGCGCCTCAGGGTAGGAATGAGCAGTTCTTC
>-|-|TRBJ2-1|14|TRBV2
CASSVAGLVNEQFF
TGTGCCAGCAGTGTTGCGGGGCTCGTTAATGAGCAGTTCTTC
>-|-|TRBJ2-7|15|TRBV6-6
CASSRDHPSIYEQYF
TGTGCCAGCAGCCGGGACCACCCAAGCATTTACGAGCAGTACTTC
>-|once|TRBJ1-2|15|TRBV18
CASSPPARGDYGYTF
TGTGCCAGCTCACCACCGGCCAGGGGTGACTATGGCTACACCTTC
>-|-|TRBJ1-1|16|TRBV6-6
CASSYSAGEGNTEAFF
TGTGCCAGCAGTTACTCGGCAGGGGAGGGTAACACTGAAGCTTTCTTT
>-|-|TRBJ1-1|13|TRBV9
CASSADTNTEAFF
TGTGCCAGCAGCGCCGACACGAACACTGAAGCTTTCTTT
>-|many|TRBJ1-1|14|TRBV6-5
CASSYSGGWGEAFF
TGTGCCAGCAGTTACTCGGGGGGCTGGGGTGAAGCTTTCTTT
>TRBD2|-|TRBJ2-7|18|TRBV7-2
CASSPRRVAGGPFYEQYF
TGTGCCAGCAGCCCCAGGAGGGTAGCGGGAGGCCCCTTCTACGAGCAGTACTTC
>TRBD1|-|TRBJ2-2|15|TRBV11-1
CASRRDRGNTGELFF
TGTGCCAGCAGGAGGGACAGGGGTAACACCGGGGAGCTGTTTTTT